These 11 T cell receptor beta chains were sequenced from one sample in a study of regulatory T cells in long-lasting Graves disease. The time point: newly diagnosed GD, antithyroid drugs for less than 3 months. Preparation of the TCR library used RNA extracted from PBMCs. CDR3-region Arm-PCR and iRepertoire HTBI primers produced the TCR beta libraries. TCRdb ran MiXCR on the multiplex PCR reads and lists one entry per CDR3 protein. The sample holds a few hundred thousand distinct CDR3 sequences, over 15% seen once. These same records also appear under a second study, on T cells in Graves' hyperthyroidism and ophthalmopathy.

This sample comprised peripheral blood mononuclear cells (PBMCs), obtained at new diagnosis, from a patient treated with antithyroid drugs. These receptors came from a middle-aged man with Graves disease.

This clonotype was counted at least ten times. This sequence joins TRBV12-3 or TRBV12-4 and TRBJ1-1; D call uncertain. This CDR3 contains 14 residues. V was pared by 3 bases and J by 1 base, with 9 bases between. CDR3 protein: CASSLVVRNTEAFF. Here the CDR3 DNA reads TGTGCCAGCAGTTTGGTCGTGAGGAACACTGAAGCTTTCTTT.

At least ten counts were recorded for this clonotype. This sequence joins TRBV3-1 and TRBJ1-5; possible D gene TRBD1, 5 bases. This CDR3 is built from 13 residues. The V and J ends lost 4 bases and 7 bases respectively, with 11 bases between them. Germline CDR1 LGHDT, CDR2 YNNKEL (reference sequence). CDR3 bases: TGTGCCAGCAGCCCCCTGCGGGGGCAGCCCCAGCATTTT. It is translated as CASSPLRGQPQHF.

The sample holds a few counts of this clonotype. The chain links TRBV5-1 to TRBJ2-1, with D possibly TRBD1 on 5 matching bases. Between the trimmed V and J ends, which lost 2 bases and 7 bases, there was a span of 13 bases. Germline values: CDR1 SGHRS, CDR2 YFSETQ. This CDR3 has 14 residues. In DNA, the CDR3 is TGCGCCAGCAGCTTCGGCAACCCAGGGAATGAGCAGTTCTTC. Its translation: CASSFGNPGNEQFF.

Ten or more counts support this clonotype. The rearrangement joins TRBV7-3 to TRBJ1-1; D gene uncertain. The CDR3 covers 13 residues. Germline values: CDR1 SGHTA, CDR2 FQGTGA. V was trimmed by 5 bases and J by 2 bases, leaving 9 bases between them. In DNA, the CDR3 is TGTGCCAGCAGCGGAATTTTAAACACTGAAGCTTTCTTT. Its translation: CASSGILNTEAFF. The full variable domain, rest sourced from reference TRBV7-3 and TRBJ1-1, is GAGVSQTPSNKVTEKGKYVELRCDPISGHTALYWYRQSLGQGPEFLIYFQGTGAADDSGLPNDRFFAVRPEGSVSTLKIQRTERGDSAVYLCASSGILNTEAFFGQGTRLTVV.

Here the CDR3 DNA reads TGTGCCAGCAGCTATCTGACAGGTCCCTACGAGCAGTACTTC. It is translated as CASSYLTGPYEQYF. The rearrangement links TRBV11-2 to TRBJ2-7; tentatively, D is TRBD1 (6 bases). CDR1 and CDR2 (germline): SGHAT, FQNNGV. The CDR3 is made up of 14 amino acids. The ends were cut back, 4 bases at V and 2 bases at J, with 12 bases in the middle.

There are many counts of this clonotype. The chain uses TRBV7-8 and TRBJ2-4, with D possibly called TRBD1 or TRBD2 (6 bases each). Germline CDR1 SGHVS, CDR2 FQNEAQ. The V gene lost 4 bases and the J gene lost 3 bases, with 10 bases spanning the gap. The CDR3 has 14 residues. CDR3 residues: CASSSGGGKNIQYF. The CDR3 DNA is TGTGCCAGCAGCTCCGGAGGGGGCAAAAACATTCAGTACTTC.

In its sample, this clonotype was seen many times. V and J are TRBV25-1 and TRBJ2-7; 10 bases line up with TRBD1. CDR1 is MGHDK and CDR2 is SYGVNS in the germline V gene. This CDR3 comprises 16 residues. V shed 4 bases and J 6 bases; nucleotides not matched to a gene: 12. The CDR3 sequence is CASSGLFGTGVGEQYF. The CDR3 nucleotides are TGTGCCAGCAGTGGGTTATTTGGGACAGGGGTCGGCGAGCAGTACTTC.

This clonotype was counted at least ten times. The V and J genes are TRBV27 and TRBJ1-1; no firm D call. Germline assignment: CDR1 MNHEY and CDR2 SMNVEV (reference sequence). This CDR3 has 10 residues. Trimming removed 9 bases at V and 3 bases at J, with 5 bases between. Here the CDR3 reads CARFYTEAFF. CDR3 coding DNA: TGTGCCAGGTTTTACACTGAAGCTTTCTTT.

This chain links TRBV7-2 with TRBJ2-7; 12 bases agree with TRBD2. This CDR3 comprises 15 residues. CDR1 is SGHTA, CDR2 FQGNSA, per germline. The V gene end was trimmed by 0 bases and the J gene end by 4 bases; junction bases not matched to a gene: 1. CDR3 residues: CASSLALAGGYEQYF. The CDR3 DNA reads TGTGCCAGCAGCTTAGCCCTAGCGGGAGGGTACGAGCAGTACTTC.

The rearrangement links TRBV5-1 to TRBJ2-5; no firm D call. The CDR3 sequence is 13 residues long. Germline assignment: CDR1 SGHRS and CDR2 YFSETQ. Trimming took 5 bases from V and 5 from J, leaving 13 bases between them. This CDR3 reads CASRVVRGETQYF. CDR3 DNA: TGCGCCAGCAGAGTGGTTCGTGGCGAGACCCAGTACTTC.

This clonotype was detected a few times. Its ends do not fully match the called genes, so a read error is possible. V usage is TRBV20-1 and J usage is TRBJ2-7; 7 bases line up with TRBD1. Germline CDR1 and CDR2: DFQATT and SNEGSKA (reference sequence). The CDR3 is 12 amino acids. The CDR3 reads CSASDRVYGQYF. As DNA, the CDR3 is TGCAGTGCTAGTGACAGGGTCTACGGGCAGTACTTC.